This T cell receptor (beta chain) was observed in a study of blood T cells in healthy people across ages. Between the trimmed V and J ends, which lost 4 bases and 11 bases, there was a span of 14 bases. The CDR3 is 12 residues long. This clonotype was picked up a small number of times. Its antigen is still unknown. A J-beta primer mix and a sample-barcoded 5' primer were used in a second PCR of about 7 to 12 cycles. In TCRdb, the 5' RACE reads were re-called with MiXCR into one record per CDR3 protein. The sample carries 950,000 to 1,200,000 distinct CDR3 sequences, approximately 38% recorded once. General study results and limits: TCR beta diversity tracked closely with naive T cell percentage.

The source is a man between 18 and 29 years old in good health. The chain is built from TRBV12-3 or TRBV12-4 and TRBJ1-1; no clear D gene. The sample comprised blood. The CDR3 loop is CASSSDWEQAFF. CDR3 DNA sequence: TGTGCCAGCAGTTCCGATTGGGAGCAGGCTTTCTTT.